One T cell receptor (beta chain) is described in this entry. Its specificity is not known. Amplified TCR beta CDR3 regions derived from RNA transcripts. HTBI primers drove first-round RT-PCR of the TCR CDR3. One entry per CDR3 protein, called by TCRdb with MiXCR from the multiplex PCR reads. In the table there are approximately 300,000 distinct CDR3 sequences, roughly a fifth of which are singletons. This sample was included in a study of T cells in Graves' hyperthyroidism and ophthalmopathy. Overall study: Blood from the periphery was taken at initial diagnosis, before any treatment. Points from the study as a whole: Most clonotypes expanded in thyroid above 0.001 were likewise present in blood.

CDR3 length equals 14 residues. Germline CDR1 MNHNS, CDR2 SASEGT. The V and J ends lost 7 bases and 9 bases, in that order; junction bases with no gene match: 7. Uncontrolled infections, other autoimmune diseases, pregnancy or lactation led to exclusion of patients. This TCR was recovered from a man between 50 and 59 years old with Graves' ophthalmopathy. Sequenced material: blood. The V gene is TRBV6-1, the J gene TRBJ2-1; 12 bases agree with TRBD2. Here the CDR3 reads CASTQTSGSGEQFF. In DNA, the CDR3 is TGTGCCAGCACCCAGACTAGCGGGAGCGGTGAGCAGTTCTTC.